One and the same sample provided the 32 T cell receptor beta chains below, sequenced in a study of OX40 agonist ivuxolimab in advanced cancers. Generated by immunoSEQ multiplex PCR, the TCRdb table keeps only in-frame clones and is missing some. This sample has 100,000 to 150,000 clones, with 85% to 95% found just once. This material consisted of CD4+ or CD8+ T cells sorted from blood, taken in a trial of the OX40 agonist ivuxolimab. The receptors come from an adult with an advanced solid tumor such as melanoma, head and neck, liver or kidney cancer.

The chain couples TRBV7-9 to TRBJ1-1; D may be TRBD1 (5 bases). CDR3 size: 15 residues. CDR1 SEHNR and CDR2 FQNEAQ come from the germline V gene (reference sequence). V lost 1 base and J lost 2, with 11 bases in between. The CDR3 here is CASSLGDDRNTEAFF. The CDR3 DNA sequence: TGTGCCAGCAGCTTAGGGGACGACCGAAACACTGAAGCTTTCTTT. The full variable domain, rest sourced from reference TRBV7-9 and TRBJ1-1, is DTGVSQNPRHKITKRGQNVTFRCDPISEHNRLYWYRQTLGQGPEFLTYFQNEAQLEKSRLLSDRFSAERPKGSFSTLEIQRTEQGDSAMYLCASSLGDDRNTEAFFGQGTRLTVV.

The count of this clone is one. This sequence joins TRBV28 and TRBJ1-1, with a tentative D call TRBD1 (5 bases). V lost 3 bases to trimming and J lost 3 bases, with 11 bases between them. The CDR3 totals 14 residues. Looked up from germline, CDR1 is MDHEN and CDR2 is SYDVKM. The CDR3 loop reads CASSLGNRYTEAFF. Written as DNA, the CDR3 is TGTGCCAGCAGTTTGGGGAACAGGTACACTGAAGCTTTCTTT.

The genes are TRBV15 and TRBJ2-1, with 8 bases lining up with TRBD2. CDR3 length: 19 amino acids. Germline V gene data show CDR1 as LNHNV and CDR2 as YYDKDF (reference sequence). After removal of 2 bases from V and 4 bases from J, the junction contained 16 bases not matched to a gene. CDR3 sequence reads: CATSRSEAGDRIGYNEQFF. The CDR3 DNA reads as TGTGCCACCAGCAGAAGCGAAGCGGGAGATCGAATCGGGTACAATGAGCAGTTCTTC.

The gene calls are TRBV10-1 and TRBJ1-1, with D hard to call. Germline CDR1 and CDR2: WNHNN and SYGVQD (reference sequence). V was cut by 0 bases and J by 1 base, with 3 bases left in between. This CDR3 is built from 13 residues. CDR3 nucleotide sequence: TGCGCCAGCAGTGAGTCGCAGAACACTGAAGCTTTCTTT. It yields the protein CASSESQNTEAFF.

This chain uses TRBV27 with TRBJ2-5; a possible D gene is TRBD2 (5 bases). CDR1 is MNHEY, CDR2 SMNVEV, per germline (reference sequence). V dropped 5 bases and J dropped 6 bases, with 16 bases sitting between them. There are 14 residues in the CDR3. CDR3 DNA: TGTGCCAGCAGTCCGGAGGAGAGTTACAAGACCCAGTACTTC. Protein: CASSPEESYKTQYF.

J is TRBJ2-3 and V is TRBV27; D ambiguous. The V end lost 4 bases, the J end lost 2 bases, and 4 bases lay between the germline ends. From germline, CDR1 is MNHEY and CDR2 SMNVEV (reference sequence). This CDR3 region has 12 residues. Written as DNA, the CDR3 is TGTGCCAGCAGTTGGAACACAGATACGCAGTATTTT. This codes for CASSWNTDTQYF.

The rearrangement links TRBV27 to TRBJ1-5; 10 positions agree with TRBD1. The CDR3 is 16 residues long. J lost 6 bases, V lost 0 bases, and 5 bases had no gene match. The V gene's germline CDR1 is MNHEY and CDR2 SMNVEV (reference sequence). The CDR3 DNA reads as TGTGCCAGCAGTTTATCTGGGACAGGGGAGGTTCAGCCCCAGCATTTT. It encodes CASSLSGTGEVQPQHF.

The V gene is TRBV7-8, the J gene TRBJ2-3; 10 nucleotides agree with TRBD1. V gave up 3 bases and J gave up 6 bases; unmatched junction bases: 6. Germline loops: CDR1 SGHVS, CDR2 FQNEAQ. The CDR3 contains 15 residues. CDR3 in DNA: TGTGCCAGCAGCTTTAGACAGGGGGCTTGGGATACGCAGTATTTT. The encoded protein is CASSFRQGAWDTQYF.

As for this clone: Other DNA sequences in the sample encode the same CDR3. The CDR3 DNA sequence: TGCGCCAGCAGCCCTGGGACAGGAAATCAGCCCCAGCATTTT. This gives the protein CASSPGTGNQPQHF. The chain carries TRBV5-1 and TRBJ1-5; TRBD1 agrees at 8 bases. The V gene's germline CDR1 is SGHRS and CDR2 YFSETQ. J gave up 4 bases and V 4 bases, and 4 bases lay outside the gene matches. This CDR3 has 14 amino acids. Based on the CDR3 plus reference TRBV5-1 and TRBJ1-5, the full variable domain is KAGVTQTPRYLIKTRGQQVTLSCSPISGHRSVSWYQQTPGQGLQFLFEYFSETQRNKGNFPGRFSGRQFSNSRSEMNVSTLELGDSALYLCASSPGTGNQPQHFGDGTRLSIL.

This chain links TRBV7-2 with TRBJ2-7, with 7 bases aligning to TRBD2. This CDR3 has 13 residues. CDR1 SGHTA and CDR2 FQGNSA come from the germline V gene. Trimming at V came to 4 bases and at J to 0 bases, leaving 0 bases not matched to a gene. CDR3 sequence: CASSSGGSYEQYF. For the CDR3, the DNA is TGTGCCAGCAGCTCGGGAGGCTCCTACGAGCAGTACTTC.

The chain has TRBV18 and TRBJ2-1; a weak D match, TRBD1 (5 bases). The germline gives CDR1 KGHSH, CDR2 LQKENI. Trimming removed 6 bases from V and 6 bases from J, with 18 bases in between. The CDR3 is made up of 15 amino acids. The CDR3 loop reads CASSISGSNLNEQFF. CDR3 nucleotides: TGTGCCAGCTCGATATCAGGGTCCAACCTCAATGAGCAGTTCTTC.

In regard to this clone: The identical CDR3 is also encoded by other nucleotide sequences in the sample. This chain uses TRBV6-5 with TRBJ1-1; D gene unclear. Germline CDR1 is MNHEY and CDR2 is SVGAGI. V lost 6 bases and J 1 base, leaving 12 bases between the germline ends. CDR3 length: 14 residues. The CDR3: CASSQRLANTEAFF. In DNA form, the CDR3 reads TGTGCCAGCAGCCAACGGTTGGCGAACACTGAAGCTTTCTTT.

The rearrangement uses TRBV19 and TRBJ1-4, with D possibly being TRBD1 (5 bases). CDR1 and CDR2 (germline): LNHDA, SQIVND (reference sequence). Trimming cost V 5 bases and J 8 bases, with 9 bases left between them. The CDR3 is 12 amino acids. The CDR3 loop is CASSHGGEKLFF. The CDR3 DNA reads TGTGCCAGTAGTCATGGGGGGGAAAAACTGTTTTTT.

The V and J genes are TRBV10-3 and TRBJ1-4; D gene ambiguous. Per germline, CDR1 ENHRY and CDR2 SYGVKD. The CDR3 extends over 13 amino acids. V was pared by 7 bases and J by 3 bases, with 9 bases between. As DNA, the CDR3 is TGTGCCATCAAAGCCGTGGCTAATGAAAAACTGTTTTTT. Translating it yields CAIKAVANEKLFF.

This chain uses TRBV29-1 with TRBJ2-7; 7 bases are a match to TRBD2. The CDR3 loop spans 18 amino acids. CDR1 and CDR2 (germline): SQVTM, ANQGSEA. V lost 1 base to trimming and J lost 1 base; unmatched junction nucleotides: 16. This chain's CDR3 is CSVEGSPMGSGSSYEQYF. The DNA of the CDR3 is TGCAGCGTTGAAGGCTCTCCAATGGGTAGCGGGTCATCCTACGAGCAGTACTTC.

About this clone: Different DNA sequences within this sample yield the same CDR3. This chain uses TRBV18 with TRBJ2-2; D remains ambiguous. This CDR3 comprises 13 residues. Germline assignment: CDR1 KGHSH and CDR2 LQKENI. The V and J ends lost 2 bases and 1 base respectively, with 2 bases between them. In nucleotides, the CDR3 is TGTGCCAGCTCACCAGGGAACACCGGGGAGCTGTTTTTT. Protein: CASSPGNTGELFF.

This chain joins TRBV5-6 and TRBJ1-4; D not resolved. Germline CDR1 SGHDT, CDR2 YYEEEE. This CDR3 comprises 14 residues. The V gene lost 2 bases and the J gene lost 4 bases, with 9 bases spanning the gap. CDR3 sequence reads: CASSFGGLNEKLFF. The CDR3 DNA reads TGTGCCAGCAGCTTCGGAGGGCTTAATGAAAAACTGTTTTTT.

The CDR3 coding sequence is TGTGCCAGCAGCGTTCAAAGGACAGGGTCGGTAGGAAACACCATATATTTT. Its translation: CASSVQRTGSVGNTIYF. The chain carries TRBV9 and TRBJ1-3, with TRBD1 identical over 8 bases. The CDR3 has 17 residues. In germline, CDR1 is SGDLS, CDR2 YYNGEE. V gave up 2 bases and J gave up 4 bases; unmatched junction bases: 11.

CDR3 residues: CASSSVAETDTQYF. CDR3 DNA: TGCGCCAGCAGCTCGGTAGCGGAAACAGATACGCAGTATTTT. V usage is TRBV5-1 and J usage is TRBJ2-3; perhaps TRBD2 as D (6 bases). CDR3 length: 14 amino acids. Germline V lookup: CDR1 SGHRS, CDR2 YFSETQ. V was trimmed by 3 bases and J by 3 bases, leaving 11 bases between them. Complete variable domain (other parts from reference TRBV5-1 and TRBJ2-3): KAGVTQTPRYLIKTRGQQVTLSCSPISGHRSVSWYQQTPGQGLQFLFEYFSETQRNKGNFPGRFSGRQFSNSRSEMNVSTLELGDSALYLCASSSVAETDTQYFGPGTRLTVL.

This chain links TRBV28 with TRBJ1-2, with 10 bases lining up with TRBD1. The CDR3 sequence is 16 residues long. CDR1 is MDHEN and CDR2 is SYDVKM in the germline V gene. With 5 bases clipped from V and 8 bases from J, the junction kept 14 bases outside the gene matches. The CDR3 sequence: CASSVNSGTGARGYTF. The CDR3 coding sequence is TGTGCCAGCAGTGTTAATTCCGGGACAGGGGCTCGAGGCTACACCTTC.

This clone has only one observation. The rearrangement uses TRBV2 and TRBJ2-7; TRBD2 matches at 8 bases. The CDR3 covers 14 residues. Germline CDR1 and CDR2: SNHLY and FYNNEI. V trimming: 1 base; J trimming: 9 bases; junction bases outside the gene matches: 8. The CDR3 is CASSEVAGFSGQYF. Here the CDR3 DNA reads TGTGCCAGCAGTGAAGTAGCGGGATTCTCAGGGCAGTACTTC.

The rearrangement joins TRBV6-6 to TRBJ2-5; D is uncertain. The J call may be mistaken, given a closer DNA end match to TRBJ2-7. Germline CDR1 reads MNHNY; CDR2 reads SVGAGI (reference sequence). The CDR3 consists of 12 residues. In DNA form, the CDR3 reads TGTGCCAGCAGTATACCGAACTACGAGCAGTACTTC. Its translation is CASSIPNYEQYF.

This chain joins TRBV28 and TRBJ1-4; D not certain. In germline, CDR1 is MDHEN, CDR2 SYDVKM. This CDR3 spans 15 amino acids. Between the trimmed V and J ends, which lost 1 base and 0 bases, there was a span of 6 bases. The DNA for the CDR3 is TGTGCCAGCAGTTTATATGGGGCAACTAATGAAAAACTGTTTTTT. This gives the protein CASSLYGATNEKLFF.

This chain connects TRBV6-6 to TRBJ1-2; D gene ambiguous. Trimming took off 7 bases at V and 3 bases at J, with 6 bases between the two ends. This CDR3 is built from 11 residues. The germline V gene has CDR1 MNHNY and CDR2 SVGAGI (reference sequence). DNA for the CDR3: TGTGCCAGCAATGCCGACTATGGCTACACCTTC. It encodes CASNADYGYTF.

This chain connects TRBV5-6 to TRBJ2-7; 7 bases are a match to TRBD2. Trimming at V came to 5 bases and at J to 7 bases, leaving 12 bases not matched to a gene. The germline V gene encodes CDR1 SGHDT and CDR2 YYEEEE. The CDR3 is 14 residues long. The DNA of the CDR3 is TGTGCCAGCAGTTCGACTAGCAACATGGGGGAGCAGTACTTC. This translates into CASSSTSNMGEQYF.

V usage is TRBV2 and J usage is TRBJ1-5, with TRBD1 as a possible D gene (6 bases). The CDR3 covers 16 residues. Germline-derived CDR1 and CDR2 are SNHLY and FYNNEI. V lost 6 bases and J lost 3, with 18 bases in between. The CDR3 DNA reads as TGTGCCAGCAGGGAGGGGGGGGACTCCTACAATCAGCCCCAGCATTTT. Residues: CASREGGDSYNQPQHF.

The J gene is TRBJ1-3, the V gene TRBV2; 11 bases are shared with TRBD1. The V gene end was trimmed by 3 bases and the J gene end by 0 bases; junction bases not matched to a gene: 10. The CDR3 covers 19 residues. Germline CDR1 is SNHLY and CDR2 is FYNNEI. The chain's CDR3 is CASSDGTGGPRSSGNTIYF. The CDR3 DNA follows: TGTGCCAGCAGTGACGGGACAGGGGGGCCGAGAAGCTCTGGAAACACCATATATTTT.

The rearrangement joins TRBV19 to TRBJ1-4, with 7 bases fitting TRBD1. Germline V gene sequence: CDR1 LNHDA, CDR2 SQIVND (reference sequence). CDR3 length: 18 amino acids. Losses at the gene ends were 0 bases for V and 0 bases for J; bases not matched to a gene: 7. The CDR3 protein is CASSIDPLDRATNEKLFF. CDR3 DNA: TGTGCCAGTAGTATAGACCCCTTAGACAGGGCAACTAATGAAAAACTGTTTTTT.

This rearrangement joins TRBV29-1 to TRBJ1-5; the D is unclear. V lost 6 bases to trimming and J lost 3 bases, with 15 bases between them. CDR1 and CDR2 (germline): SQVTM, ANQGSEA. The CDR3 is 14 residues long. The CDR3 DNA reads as TGCAGCGTCGCAAATTCAGGTTTCAATCAGCCCCAGCATTTT. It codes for CSVANSGFNQPQHF.

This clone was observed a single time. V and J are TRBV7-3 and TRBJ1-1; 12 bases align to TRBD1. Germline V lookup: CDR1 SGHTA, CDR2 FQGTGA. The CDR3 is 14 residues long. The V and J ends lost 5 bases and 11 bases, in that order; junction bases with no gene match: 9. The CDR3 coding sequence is TGTGCCAGCAGCCCATCTGGGACAGGGGGCGACGCTTTCTTT. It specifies CASSPSGTGGDAFF.

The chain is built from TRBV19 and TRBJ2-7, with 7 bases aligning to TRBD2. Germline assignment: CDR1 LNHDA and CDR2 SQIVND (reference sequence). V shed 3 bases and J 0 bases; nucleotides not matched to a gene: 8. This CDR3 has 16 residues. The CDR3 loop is CASSIYRAGNSYEQYF. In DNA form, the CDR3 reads TGTGCCAGTAGTATCTATCGAGCGGGAAACTCCTACGAGCAGTACTTC.

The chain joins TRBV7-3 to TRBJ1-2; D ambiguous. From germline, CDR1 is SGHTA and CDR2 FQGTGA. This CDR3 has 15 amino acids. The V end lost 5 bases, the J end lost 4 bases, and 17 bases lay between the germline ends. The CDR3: CASSLSQKVLYGYTF. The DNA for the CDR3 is TGTGCCAGCAGCCTATCACAGAAGGTACTCTATGGCTACACCTTC. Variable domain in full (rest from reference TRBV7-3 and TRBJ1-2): GAGVSQTPSNKVTEKGKYVELRCDPISGHTALYWYRQSLGQGPEFLIYFQGTGAADDSGLPNDRFFAVRPEGSVSTLKIQRTERGDSAVYLCASSLSQKVLYGYTFGSGTRLTVV.